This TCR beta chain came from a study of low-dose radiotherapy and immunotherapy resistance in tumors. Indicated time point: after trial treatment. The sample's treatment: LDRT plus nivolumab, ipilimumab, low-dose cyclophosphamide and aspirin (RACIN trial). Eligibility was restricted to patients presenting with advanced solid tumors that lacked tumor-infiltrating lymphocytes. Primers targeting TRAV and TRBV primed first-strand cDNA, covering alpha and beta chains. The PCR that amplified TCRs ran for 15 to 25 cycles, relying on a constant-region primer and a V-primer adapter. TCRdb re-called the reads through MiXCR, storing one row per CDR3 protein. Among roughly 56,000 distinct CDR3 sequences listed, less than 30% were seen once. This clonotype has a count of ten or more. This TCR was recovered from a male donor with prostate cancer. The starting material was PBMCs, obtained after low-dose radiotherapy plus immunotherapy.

The CDR3 DNA is TGTGCCACTAGACGGGAAAATTACAATGAGCAGTTCTTC. It specifies CATRRENYNEQFF. J is TRBJ2-1 and V is TRBV28, with D tentatively TRBD2 (5 bases). Per the germline V gene, CDR1 is MDHEN and CDR2 is SYDVKM. CDR3 length: 13 residues. V lost 10 bases, J lost 4 bases, and 14 bases lay in between.